Following are 25 T cell receptor beta chains from one sample sequenced in a study of blood T cells in healthy people across ages. A sample-barcoded 5' primer and a J-beta primer mix were used in a second PCR of about 7 to 12 cycles. TCRdb independently ran MiXCR on the 5' RACE reads; one entry per CDR3 protein. The sample holds around 1.5 million distinct CDR3 sequences, around 36% seen once. What was sequenced was blood. The source of these receptors is a woman aged 25 to 39 in good health.

The chain is built from TRBV3-1 and TRBJ1-6, with unresolved D. The CDR3 extends over 13 amino acids. V was shortened by 6 bases and J by 7 bases, with 10 bases between the two germline ends. Germline CDR1 is LGHDT and CDR2 is YNNKEL (reference sequence). The CDR3 protein is CASSNGGNSPLHF. DNA of the CDR3: TGTGCCAGCAGTAACGGCGGGAATTCACCCCTCCACTTT.

With respect to this clonotype: Sequence at one end of the junction differs from germline and may be a read error. V usage is TRBV10-3 and J usage is TRBJ1-2, with a tentative D call TRBD1 (5 bases). CDR1 is ENHRY and CDR2 is SYGVKD in the germline V gene. The CDR3 has 15 amino acids. CDR3 in DNA: TGTGCCGTCAGTACTGGGGCAGGACTGGACTATGGCTACACCTTC. Its protein product is CAVSTGAGLDYGYTF.

V is TRBV27 and J is TRBJ2-7; TRBD2 agrees at 12 bases. V lost 3 bases and J lost 4; bases outside the gene matches: 10. Germline V gene lookup returns CDR1 MNHEY and CDR2 SMNVEV (reference sequence). The CDR3 is 17 residues long. CDR3 residues: CASSFGISTSGSYEQYF. As DNA, the CDR3 is TGTGCCAGCAGTTTTGGCATCTCGACTAGCGGGAGTTACGAGCAGTACTTC.

As to this clonotype: A much larger clone lies a single base off, so this may be a read error. The chain combines TRBV7-2 with TRBJ2-5, with a tentative D call TRBD2 (6 bases). Germline V lookup: CDR1 SGHTA, CDR2 FQGNSA. The CDR3 contains 14 residues. Trimming took 3 bases from V and 11 from J, leaving 19 bases between them. The CDR3 spells CASSFRRGDNEQYF. The CDR3 DNA follows: TGTGCCAGCAGCTTTAGGCGGGGTGACAATGAGCAGTACTTC.

This clonotype turned up a few times. This chain joins TRBV7-9 and TRBJ1-2; 8 nucleotides line up with TRBD1. The V and J ends lost 4 bases and 2 bases, in that order; junction bases with no gene match: 3. In germline, CDR1 is SEHNR, CDR2 FQNEAQ (reference sequence). This CDR3 is 14 amino acids long. The CDR3 loop is CASSYGQGNYGYTF. In DNA, the CDR3 is TGTGCCAGCAGCTACGGACAGGGAAACTATGGCTACACCTTC.

The V and J genes are TRBV3-1 and TRBJ1-2; a possible D gene is TRBD1 (6 bases). V gave up 4 bases and J gave up 7 bases, with 10 bases separating them. The CDR3 loop spans 12 amino acids. Germline lookup yields CDR1 LGHDT and CDR2 YNNKEL (reference sequence). The CDR3 protein is CASSPQGSGYTF. CDR3 sequence (DNA): TGTGCCAGCAGCCCGCAGGGGTCTGGCTACACCTTC.

V gene TRBV11-2 combines with J gene TRBJ1-2, with D possibly being TRBD1 (6 bases). The CDR3 is 16 amino acids. V lost 2 bases to trimming and J lost 4 bases, with 17 bases between them. Per germline, CDR1 SGHAT and CDR2 FQNNGV. The CDR3 DNA reads as TGTGCCAGCAGCTTATTGGGGGCGCATCCCTCCTATGGCTACACCTTC. Translated: CASSLLGAHPSYGYTF.

This clonotype turned up a few times. CDR3 DNA: TGTGCCAGCAGCTTAATTGCACGCTATGGCTACACCTTC. Translating gives CASSLIARYGYTF. J is TRBJ1-2 and V is TRBV7-8; D is ambiguous. CDR3 length: 13 residues. Trimming left V 2 bases short and J 4 bases short, with 8 bases between. The V gene's germline CDR1 is SGHVS and CDR2 FQNEAQ. Looking up the rest from reference TRBV7-8 and TRBJ1-2 gives the full variable domain: GAGVSQSPRYKVAKRGQDVALRCDPISGHVSLFWYQQALGQGPEFLTYFQNEAQLDKSGLPSDRFFAERPEGSVSTLKIQRTQQEDSAVYLCASSLIARYGYTFGSGTRLTVV.

V and J are TRBV12-3 or TRBV12-4 and TRBJ1-5, with 7 bases that match TRBD1. This CDR3 has 17 amino acids. Unmatched junction bases numbered 10, after V lost 5 bases and J lost 0 bases. The CDR3 nucleotides read TGTGCCAGCAGTGCATCAGGACAGGTTTATAGCAATCAGCCCCAGCATTTT. Its protein is CASSASGQVYSNQPQHF.

The chain has TRBV2 and TRBJ1-1; D uncertain. Trimming left V 8 bases short and J 5 bases short, with 15 bases between. The CDR3 contains 13 residues. Germline CDR1 is SNHLY and CDR2 is FYNNEI. The CDR3 bases are TGTGCCAGCTTGGAGGCGGGCGATACTGAAGCTTTCTTT. It translates to CASLEAGDTEAFF.

This clonotype was counted a few times. The chain uses TRBV15 and TRBJ2-5; D not resolved. The CDR3 covers 16 residues. Germline V lookup: CDR1 LNHNV, CDR2 YYDKDF (reference sequence). V was pared by 1 base and J by 13 bases, with 25 bases between. CDR3 nucleotide sequence: TGTGCCACCAGCAGAGGTAGTGCGACTGAAAATCAGGCTCTGTACTTC. It codes for CATSRGSATENQALYF.

This clonotype has a handful of counts. The rearrangement links TRBV27 to TRBJ2-7, with TRBD2 identical over 8 bases. V trimming: 6 bases; J trimming: 4 bases; junction bases outside the gene matches: 11. The CDR3 has 15 amino acids. Germline CDR1 MNHEY, CDR2 SMNVEV (reference sequence). The CDR3 loop is CASSPTGTSRYEQYF. CDR3 DNA: TGTGCCAGCAGCCCAACCGGGACTAGTAGATACGAGCAGTACTTC.

The chain carries TRBV5-1 and TRBJ2-1; 10 nucleotides agree with TRBD2. This CDR3 comprises 16 residues. The germline gives CDR1 SGHRS, CDR2 YFSETQ. The J segment lost 6 bases and the V segment lost 1 base, leaving 7 bases of the junction unmatched. CDR3 protein: CASSLKASGSLNEQFF. In DNA form, the CDR3 reads TGCGCCAGCAGCTTGAAGGCTAGCGGGAGTCTCAATGAGCAGTTCTTC. Filled out from reference TRBV5-1 and TRBJ2-1, the complete variable domain reads KAGVTQTPRYLIKTRGQQVTLSCSPISGHRSVSWYQQTPGQGLQFLFEYFSETQRNKGNFPGRFSGRQFSNSRSEMNVSTLELGDSALYLCASSLKASGSLNEQFFGPGTRLTVL.

The chain is built from TRBV3-1 and TRBJ2-1, with D uncertain. V lost 0 bases and J lost 4, with 10 bases in between. CDR1 is LGHDT, CDR2 YNNKEL, per germline (reference sequence). This CDR3 has 15 residues. The CDR3 sequence: CASSQDGKGYNEQFF. In nucleotides, the CDR3 is TGTGCCAGCAGCCAAGATGGTAAAGGGTACAATGAGCAGTTCTTC.

The chain has TRBV6-5 and TRBJ1-6, with 9 bases identical to TRBD1. Trimming at V came to 6 bases and at J to 7 bases, leaving 7 bases not matched to a gene. CDR3 length: 15 residues. Germline V gene data show CDR1 as MNHEY and CDR2 as SVGAGI. CDR3: CASSAQDRGNSPLHF. The CDR3 region has the DNA TGTGCCAGCAGCGCCCAGGACAGGGGAAATTCACCCCTCCACTTT.

This clonotype was seen more than once but under ten times. The J gene is TRBJ2-5, the V gene TRBV9; the D gene is possibly TRBD1 (6 bases). Germline values: CDR1 SGDLS, CDR2 YYNGEE. V was cut by 2 bases and J by 2 bases, with 13 bases left in between. The length of the CDR3 is 15 residues. This chain's CDR3 is CASSVKWGLQETQYF. The CDR3 DNA is TGTGCCAGCAGCGTGAAGTGGGGGCTTCAAGAGACCCAGTACTTC.

Details on this clonotype: A junction boundary mismatches the germline segment, possibly from a read error. CDR3: CVSSTTGLHNEQFF. The CDR3 DNA is TGTGTCAGCAGTACCACAGGGTTACACAATGAGCAGTTCTTC. This rearrangement joins TRBV27 to TRBJ2-1, with a possible D match to TRBD1 (6 bases). Germline V gene sequence: CDR1 MNHEY, CDR2 SMNVEV (reference sequence). The CDR3 has 14 amino acids.

This clonotype was found many times. This chain connects TRBV24-1 to TRBJ2-7; D unresolved. Trimming stripped 7 bases from V and 4 bases from J, with 7 bases between. Germline CDR1 KGHDR, CDR2 SFDVKD. This CDR3 has 11 residues. The CDR3 here is CATSDTYEQYF. As DNA, the CDR3 is TGTGCCACCAGCGACACTTACGAGCAGTACTTC.

This clonotype turned up a few times. The gene calls are TRBV30 and TRBJ2-7; D is undetermined. In germline, CDR1 is GTSNPN, CDR2 SVGIG (reference sequence). CDR3 length equals 13 residues. With 4 bases removed from V and 2 bases from J, the gap between germline ends came to 12 bases. This CDR3 reads CAWKGPLAYEQYF. CDR3 DNA sequence: TGTGCCTGGAAAGGGCCCCTCGCCTACGAGCAGTACTTC.

The genes are TRBV29-1 and TRBJ2-3; TRBD2 matches at 13 bases. Germline trimming cut 6 bases from V and 4 bases from J; bases unmatched to any gene: 7. The CDR3 length is 15 residues. Per the germline V gene, CDR1 is SQVTM and CDR2 is ANQGSEA. The chain's CDR3 is CSVELAGGPSDTQYF. The CDR3 region has the DNA TGCAGCGTCGAACTAGCGGGGGGGCCCTCAGATACGCAGTATTTT.

The chain couples TRBV20-1 to TRBJ2-7; maybe TRBD1 (6 bases). The closer fit of TRBJ2-5 to the DNA end suggests the J call may be wrong. Germline V gives CDR1 DFQATT, CDR2 SNEGSKA (reference sequence). The CDR3 is 16 residues long. The CDR3, as DNA: TGCAGTGCTAGAGCGTTCTCATTACAGGGACCGGGGACCCAGTACTTC. It specifies CSARAFSLQGPGTQYF.

The rearrangement links TRBV10-2 to TRBJ2-5; the match to TRBD2 covers 10 bases. The DNA end is more similar to TRBJ2-7, so the J call may be wrong. CDR3 length equals 15 residues. Germline-derived CDR1 and CDR2 are WSHSY and SAAADI. The CDR3 reads CASSRITSGIYEQYF. The CDR3 nucleotides are TGCGCCAGCAGTAGAATCACTAGCGGGATCTACGAGCAGTACTTC.

V is TRBV2 and J is TRBJ2-3; no firm D call. The CDR3 sequence is 14 residues long. V shed 4 bases and J shed 0 bases, with 8 bases lying between them. Germline V gene lookup returns CDR1 SNHLY and CDR2 FYNNEI. The CDR3 DNA is TGTGCCAGCAGTGCGGTGGCAAGCACAGATACGCAGTATTTT. It is translated as CASSAVASTDTQYF. The variable domain in full, with the rest retrieved from reference TRBV2 and TRBJ2-3, is EPEVTQTPSHQVTQMGQEVILRCVPISNHLYFYWYRQILGQKVEFLVSFYNNEISEKSEIFDDQFSVERPDGSNFTLKIRSTKLEDSAMYFCASSAVASTDTQYFGPGTRLTVL.

The chain employs TRBV2 and TRBJ2-7, with 7 bases fitting TRBD2. Trimming took 7 bases from V and 9 from J; bases not matched to a gene: 12. Germline lookup yields CDR1 SNHLY and CDR2 FYNNEI. The CDR3 extends over 13 amino acids. Here the CDR3 DNA reads TGTGCCAGCACAGTAGCGGGTCGGGATGCGCAGTACTTC. The encoded protein is CASTVAGRDAQYF.

This clonotype came up once. The V and J genes are TRBV30 and TRBJ1-1; D gene ambiguous. The length of the CDR3 is 14 residues. V was clipped by 4 bases and J by 4 bases, with 16 bases between them. Germline-derived CDR1 and CDR2 are GTSNPN and SVGIG (reference sequence). The CDR3: CAWNVWERVTEAFF. CDR3 DNA sequence: TGTGCCTGGAATGTGTGGGAAAGAGTCACTGAAGCTTTCTTT.